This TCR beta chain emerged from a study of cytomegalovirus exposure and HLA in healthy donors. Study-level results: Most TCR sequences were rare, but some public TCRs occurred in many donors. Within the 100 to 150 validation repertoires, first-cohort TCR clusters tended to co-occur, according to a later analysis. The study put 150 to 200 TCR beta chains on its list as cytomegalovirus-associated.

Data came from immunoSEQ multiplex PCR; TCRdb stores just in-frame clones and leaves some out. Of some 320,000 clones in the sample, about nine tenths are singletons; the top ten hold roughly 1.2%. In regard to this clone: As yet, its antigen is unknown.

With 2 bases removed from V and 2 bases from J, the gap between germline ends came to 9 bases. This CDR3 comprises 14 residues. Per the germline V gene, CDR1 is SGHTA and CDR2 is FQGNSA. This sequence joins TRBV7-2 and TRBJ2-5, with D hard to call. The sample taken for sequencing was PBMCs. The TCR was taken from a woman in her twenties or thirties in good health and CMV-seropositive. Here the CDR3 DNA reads TGTGCCAGCAGCTTATCAGGTCGTCAAGAGACCCAGTACTTC. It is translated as CASSLSGRQETQYF.